This note documents a single T cell receptor beta chain sequence. The entry originates in a study of control samples from healthy donors and cancer patients. The protocol was immunoSEQ multiplex PCR, while the TCRdb copy is restricted to in-frame clones and leaves out a portion. The sample includes 65,000 to 95,000 clones, roughly 86% seen only once; the top ten take around 18%. CDR1 is SGHNT, CDR2 YYREEE, per germline (reference sequence). The CDR3 length is 16 residues. V lost 4 bases to trimming and J lost 2 bases; unmatched junction nucleotides: 11. The TCR was taken from a man aged 50 to 59 in good health. The sequenced sample was blood. The J gene is TRBJ2-5, the V gene TRBV5-4; TRBD2 aligns across 7 bases. The CDR3 loop reads CASSAFKGTTQETQYF. CDR3 DNA: TGTGCCAGCAGCGCCTTCAAGGGGACTACACAAGAGACCCAGTACTTC.